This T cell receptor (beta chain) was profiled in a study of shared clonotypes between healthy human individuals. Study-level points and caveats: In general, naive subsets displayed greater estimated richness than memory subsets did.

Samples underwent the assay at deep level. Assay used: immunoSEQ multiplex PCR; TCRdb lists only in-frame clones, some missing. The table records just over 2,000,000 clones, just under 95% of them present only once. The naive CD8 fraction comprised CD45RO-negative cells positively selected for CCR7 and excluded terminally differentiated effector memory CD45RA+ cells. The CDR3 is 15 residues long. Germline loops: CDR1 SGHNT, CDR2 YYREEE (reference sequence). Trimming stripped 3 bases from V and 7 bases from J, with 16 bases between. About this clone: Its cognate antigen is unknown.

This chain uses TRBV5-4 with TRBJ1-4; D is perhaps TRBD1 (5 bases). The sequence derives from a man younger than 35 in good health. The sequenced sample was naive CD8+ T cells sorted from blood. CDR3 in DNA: TGTGCCAGCAGCTATCAGGGCTTGGAGAGTGAAAAACTGTTTTTT. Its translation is CASSYQGLESEKLFF.